A single sample is the source of the 5 T cell receptor beta chains below, sequenced in a study of response to subunit inactivated influenza vaccine. Via MiXCR, TCRdb re-called the RT-PCR reads, giving one row per CDR3 protein. Of 530,000 or so distinct CDR3 sequences in the sample, 12% are singletons; the top ten hold 10% to 13%. Sequenced here: PBMCs from blood, sampled on the day of vaccination. The receptors were gathered from a man in his fifties or sixties who received an inactivated influenza vaccine.

Only a few counts were recorded for this clonotype. The CDR3 DNA reads TGTGCCAGCAGTTACCCCAGGGGAGGCACAGATACGCAGTATTTT. Encoded protein: CASSYPRGGTDTQYF. This chain uses TRBV28 with TRBJ2-3, with a possible D match to TRBD1 (6 bases). CDR1 and CDR2 from the germline V gene are MDHEN and SYDVKM. Trimming shortened V by 4 bases and J by 1 base, and 12 bases separated the two germline ends. There are 15 residues in the CDR3.

At least ten counts were recorded for this clonotype. V usage is TRBV15 and J usage is TRBJ2-5; D tentatively reads TRBD1 or TRBD2 (5 bases each). The V and J ends lost 0 bases and 2 bases respectively, with 10 bases between them. The germline gives CDR1 LNHNV, CDR2 YYDKDF (reference sequence). The CDR3 is 15 residues long. Written as DNA, the CDR3 is TGTGCCACCAGCAGAGATCCGGGACCACAAGAGACCCAGTACTTC. Translating gives CATSRDPGPQETQYF.

This clonotype was observed at least ten times. The rearrangement uses TRBV5-1 and TRBJ2-1, with D possibly matching TRBD1 (5 bases). Trimming took 5 bases from V and 0 from J, leaving 12 bases between them. Per germline, CDR1 SGHRS and CDR2 YFSETQ. The CDR3 is 15 amino acids. The CDR3 loop reads CASSKGLSSYNEQFF. Here the CDR3 DNA reads TGCGCCAGCAGTAAGGGGCTTAGCTCCTACAATGAGCAGTTCTTC. Looking up the rest from reference TRBV5-1 and TRBJ2-1 gives the full variable domain: KAGVTQTPRYLIKTRGQQVTLSCSPISGHRSVSWYQQTPGQGLQFLFEYFSETQRNKGNFPGRFSGRQFSNSRSEMNVSTLELGDSALYLCASSKGLSSYNEQFFGPGTRLTVL.

The rearrangement uses TRBV20-1 and TRBJ2-7, with D uncertain. Trimming removed 1 base at V and 3 bases at J, with 7 bases between. This CDR3 contains 12 residues. Germline lookup yields CDR1 DFQATT and CDR2 SNEGSKA (reference sequence). The CDR3 loop is CSARAWHYEQYF. DNA for the CDR3: TGCAGTGCTAGAGCCTGGCACTACGAGCAGTACTTC.

This clonotype came up a few times. J is TRBJ1-1 and V is TRBV12-3 or TRBV12-4, with D unclear. Trimming took 3 bases from V and 0 from J, leaving 8 bases between them. The CDR3 is 14 residues long. CDR3 region: CASSLQDMNTEAFF. The CDR3 DNA is TGTGCCAGCAGTTTGCAGGATATGAACACTGAAGCTTTCTTT.